This entry concerns a single TCR beta chain. Its target is unknown. This sample was included in a study of cytomegalovirus exposure and HLA in healthy donors. A multiplex PCR was run with 60 Vbeta primers and 13 Jbeta primers. The protocol was immunoSEQ multiplex PCR, while the TCRdb copy is restricted to in-frame clones and leaves out a portion. The sample includes hundreds of thousands of clones, over 80% seen only once; the top ten take roughly 0.66%. Findings and limits, study-wide: Later genetic work tied a missense DCLRE1C variant to beta-chain V and J trimming. Most TCR sequences were uncommon, yet certain public TCRs appeared in many donors. The authors considered a cluster of highly shared sequence variants likely to be a sequencing artifact.

Sequencing was performed on PBMCs. The sequence was obtained from a boy between 2 and 10 years old in good health and CMV-seronegative.

The CDR3 spells CASSLTGTSYEQYF. CDR3 bases: TGTGCCAGCAGCTTAACAGGAACCTCCTACGAGCAGTACTTC. V gene TRBV11-3 combines with J gene TRBJ2-7; TRBD1 is a possible D gene (5 bases). With 2 bases removed from V and 0 bases from J, the gap between germline ends came to 8 bases. The germline CDR1 and CDR2 sequences are SGHNT and YENEEA. The CDR3 runs 14 residues.